This T cell receptor (beta chain) was documented in a study of post-analysis software for immune sequencing data. Study-wide background: Relapsing-remitting, secondary progressive and progressive-relapsing forms of multiple sclerosis all featured among disease courses.

TCR beta cDNA libraries included unique molecular identifiers. MiXCR was run by TCRdb on the PCR reads, yielding one entry per CDR3 protein. This table has about 540,000 distinct CDR3 sequences, less than 40% appearing once. The V gene lost 4 bases and the J gene lost 4 bases, with 13 bases spanning the gap. The germline gives CDR1 SGHAT, CDR2 FQDESV (reference sequence). This CDR3 has 15 residues. Regarding this clonotype: Its antigen is as yet unknown.

The study's findings and limits: Relative to controls, patients with multiple sclerosis showed significantly lower normalized Chao1 diversity. In patients, TRBV5-6, TRBV5-1 and TRBV20-1 belonged to five or six TRBV segments found more frequently than in controls. The authors found that F measure strongly co-clustered same-batch samples.

The source material was blood. The V gene is TRBV11-1, the J gene TRBJ2-2; D may be TRBD1 (6 bases). This TCR derives from a girl aged 2-17 years with multiple sclerosis. In DNA, the CDR3 is TGTGCCAGCAGCTCGCGGACAGAGCGCACCGGGGAGCTGTTTTTT. Protein product: CASSSRTERTGELFF.